What follows is one T cell receptor beta chain and its context. Its antigen remains unidentified. This entry comes from a study of chemoradiotherapy in HPV16-positive cancers. Study-wide results and caveats: Functional assays defining HPV-specific T cells used only two HPV16-positive patients.

The length of the CDR3 is 15 residues. The V segment lost 0 bases and the J segment 3 bases; nucleotides outside the gene matches: 2. In germline, CDR1 is SGDLS, CDR2 YYNGEE. Clones were read by immunoSEQ multiplex PCR, and TCRdb kept only the in-frame ones, dropping some. The sample shows under 10,000 clones, roughly nine tenths of them seen only once. The specimen was blood, collected from a patient who underwent chemoradiotherapy. This rearrangement joins TRBV9 to TRBJ2-1; TRBD2 matches 8 bases. This TCR derives from a human donor with HPV-associated anogenital cancer. In DNA form, the CDR3 reads TGTGCCAGCAGCGTAGGAGCGGGGGTCTACAATGAGCAGTTCTTC. Translated: CASSVGAGVYNEQFF. The full variable domain, with the rest looked up from reference TRBV9 and TRBJ2-1, is DSGVTQTPKHLITATGQRVTLRCSPRSGDLSVYWYQQSLDQGLQFLIQYYNGEERAKGNILERFSAQQFPDLHSELNLSSLELGDSALYFCASSVGAGVYNEQFFGPGTRLTVL.